This TCR beta chain derives from a study of T cells in Graves' hyperthyroidism and ophthalmopathy (dated by TCRdb to about 2019). For the wider study: Peripheral blood was sampled at the time of initial diagnosis, prior to any treatment. A discovery cohort of fewer than 110 patients, roughly 40 with Graves' ophthalmopathy and approximately 55 with stable Graves' hyperthyroidism, was used to find distinguishing TCR V-J signatures. Prospective prediction of ophthalmopathy was tested in an independent validation cohort consisting of under 20 hyperthyroidism patients and more than 15 patients who later progressed to ophthalmopathy. The 85 to 100 discovery patients were randomly split 7:3 into training and test sets. In over five Graves' hyperthyroidism patients, the study also compared T-cell repertoires from thyroid tissue with T-cell repertoires from blood. After blood sampling, hyperthyroidism patients were treated with methimazole at a starting dose of 30 mg daily, and ophthalmopathy patients were treated with high-dose intravenous methylprednisolone. According to the paper, TCR Vbeta CDR3 sequencing was carried out on around 140 peripheral blood samples, which came from some 41 ophthalmopathy, around 74 hyperthyroidism and around 17 progressor patients.

The TCR beta CDR3 regions were amplified from RNA transcripts. The first round of RT-PCR for the TCR CDR3 was performed with the HTBI primer set and the Qiagen OneStep RT-PCR kit. The libraries were constructed in a second round of multiplex PCR and then size-selected and purified. Libraries were sequenced paired-end with 100 bp reads on an Illumina HiSeq2000. Per the original workflow: SOAPnuke was used to process the raw data, removing reads that contained adapters or uncalled bases, had a mean Phred below 15, or lacked an exact match to the constant primer or identifier. High-quality paired reads were merged using COPE v1.2.5, and each unique nucleotide sequence was defined as a clonotype. MiTCR v1.1 was used to align clonotypes to the IMGT TRBV, TRBD and TRBJ reference segments. The analysis included only V-J combinations with a frequency above 0.0001, which together covered more than 98% of the repertoires. The TCS score was defined as F50 (clonal expansion) divided by E x V (chaos), with BLOSUM62-based TCRdist calculated between CDR3 peptides within each V-J. Welch's t-statistics and random forest reduced 514 V-J features to roughly 13, which were used in a naive Bayes classifier (R e1071). Thyroid-blood repertoire similarity was quantified with the Morisita-Horn index. The public sequencing data were trimmed at Q25 with fastp and processed into clonotypes with MiXCR by TCRdb, which kept only in-frame beta chains. For every CDR3 protein sequence, its rows merge into one entry that carries the most common genes and DNA. For this entry, the V and J calls and clone size follow TCRdb and not the study's own pipeline. This sample holds some 800,000 distinct CDR3 sequences; around 38% were observed only once. The top ten hold roughly 8.3% of the sample.

With regard to this clonotype: Its specific antigen is unknown. No base quality values were provided; no much bigger clone lies one nucleotide off.

Deletion took 6 bases off V and 1 base off J, with a span of 13 bases between the germline ends. CDR3 length: 14 amino acids, cysteine to phenylalanine. Only the CDR3 DNA stays, 42 bases, in frame from base 1. CDR1 MGHRA and CDR2 YSYEKL were looked up in the germline V gene. A patient counted as having stable Graves' hyperthyroidism if no progression to ophthalmopathy occurred over 18 months of follow-up. The hyperthyroidism patients were between 18 and 65 years old and newly diagnosed, with a disease duration of less than 2 months. The study excluded patients with uncontrolled infections, other autoimmune diseases, pregnancy or lactation. Diagnoses were established on the basis of clinical symptoms, serum thyroxine and TRAb, thyroid ultrasound, and orbital computed tomography. PBMCs were separated from under 12 ml of fresh peripheral blood using Ficoll-Paque density gradient centrifugation. Total RNA was extracted with Trizol reagent, and quality was checked on an Agilent 2100 Bioanalyzer.

The paper as a whole reports these results and caveats: In cross-validation, a model built on a 13 V-J signature told ophthalmopathy apart from stable hyperthyroidism with about 90% sensitivity and approximately 81% specificity, and in testing the same model reached 80%/75%. No statistical method was used to fix the sample size in advance, and group allocation was not hidden from the investigators. Most expanded thyroid clonotypes (frequency above 0.001) were also detected in blood, suggesting blood repertoires may reflect thyroid immune responses. In validation, the model predicted progression to ophthalmopathy with 55% to 71% sensitivity and about 72% specificity, a median of about 6.7 months before onset.

The sample consisted of blood. Recombination linked TRBV4-1 to TRBJ2-7; the D segment may tentatively be TRBD1 or TRBD2, each giving 5 matched bases. The sequence was obtained from a man aged 18-30 years with Graves' hyperthyroidism. The CDR3 loop reads CASRPGTSSYEQYF. The nucleotides read TGCGCCAGCAGGCCCGGGACGTCATCCTACGAGCAGTACTTC.